This T cell receptor beta chain was found in a study of shared clonotypes between healthy human individuals. General study points: The sampled material consisted only of blood, and tissue repertoires are likely to differ.

Turning to this clone: Antigen: not known.

There are 15 residues in the CDR3. J lost 3 bases, V lost 4 bases, and 9 bases had no gene match. The germline V gene has CDR1 SGHKS and CDR2 YYEKEE (reference sequence). Only in-frame clones appear in the TCRdb table, and some are missing; sequencing was by immunoSEQ multiplex PCR. The data hold over 950,000 clones, with 60% to 85% observed a single time. The sequence was collected from a man younger than 30 in good health. Some clones in this sample may be carry-over from other donors' samples. Sequenced: memory CD4+ T cells from PBMCs. Stated subset: CD45RA-negative fraction. The chain uses TRBV5-5 and TRBJ2-7, with 8 bases matching TRBD2. The CDR3 DNA reads as TGTGCCAGCAGCCCACCCCCGGGAGGGAACTACGAGCAGTACTTC. Its translation is CASSPPPGGNYEQYF.